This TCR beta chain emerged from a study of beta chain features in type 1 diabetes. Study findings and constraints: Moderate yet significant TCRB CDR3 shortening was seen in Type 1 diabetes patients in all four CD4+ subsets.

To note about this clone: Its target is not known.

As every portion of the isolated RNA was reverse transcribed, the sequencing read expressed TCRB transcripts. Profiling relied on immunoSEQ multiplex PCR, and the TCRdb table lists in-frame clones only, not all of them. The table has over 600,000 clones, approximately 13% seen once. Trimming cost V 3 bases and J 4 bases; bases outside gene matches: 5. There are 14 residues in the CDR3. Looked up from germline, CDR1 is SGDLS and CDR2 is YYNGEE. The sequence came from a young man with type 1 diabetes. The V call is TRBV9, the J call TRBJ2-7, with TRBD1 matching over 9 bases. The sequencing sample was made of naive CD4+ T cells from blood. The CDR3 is CASSEGTGRYEQYF. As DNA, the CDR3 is TGTGCCAGCAGCGAGGGGACAGGGAGGTACGAGCAGTACTTC.